This TCR beta chain was sequenced for a study of blood T cell repertoires in COVID-19. Overall study: Acute and convalescent COVID-19 specimens originated in the United States, Italy and Spain.

Only in-frame clones appear in the TCRdb table, and some are missing; sequencing was by immunoSEQ multiplex PCR. The repertoire consists of 150,000 or so clones, with approximately 80% occurring once and the leading ten covering approximately 13%. The CDR3 contains 11 residues. V lost 8 bases and J lost 1, with 6 bases in between. CDR1 is SGHAT, CDR2 FQNNGV, per germline. Participant-given clinical history determined each cohort assignment. The gene calls are TRBV11-2 and TRBJ2-7; D not certain. This clonotype was sampled from a woman aged 55-70 years who had recovered from COVID-19. The sequencing sample was made of PBMCs or T cells enriched from blood (not recorded which). CDR3 sequence: CASGGSYEQYF. The CDR3 DNA follows: TGTGCCAGCGGCGGATCCTACGAGCAGTACTTC.